These 22 T cell receptor beta chains share one sample of origin, sequenced in a study of T cells after yellow fever vaccination. MiXCR was run by TCRdb on the 5' RACE reads, yielding one entry per CDR3 protein. The repertoire holds 450,000 to 600,000 distinct CDR3 sequences, with about 17% as singletons. The specimen was PBMCs, collected 4 to 6 days after the first yellow fever vaccination. All receptors derive from a man aged 18-30 years who received the YFV17D yellow fever vaccine.

The V and J genes are TRBV18 and TRBJ2-3; TRBD1 aligns across 7 bases. With V trimmed by 0 bases and J by 1 base, 4 bases remained unmatched. The CDR3 has 16 amino acids. The germline V gene encodes CDR1 KGHSH and CDR2 LQKENI. The CDR3 region has the DNA TGTGCCAGCTCACCACCGAGGGGGCAAGGCACAGATACGCAGTATTTT. This translates into CASSPPRGQGTDTQYF.

V usage is TRBV9 and J usage is TRBJ1-5; D is ambiguous. Trimming pared 0 bases from V and 8 bases from J, leaving 15 bases between. Per germline, CDR1 SGDLS and CDR2 YYNGEE. This CDR3 has 15 residues. For the CDR3, the DNA is TGTGCCAGCAGCGTAGGGCCCAGTCGACTTGAGCCCCAGCATTTT. Its translation: CASSVGPSRLEPQHF.

This clonotype was counted only a few times. V and J are TRBV4-3 and TRBJ2-3; D call uncertain. Germline values: CDR1 LGHNA, CDR2 YSLEER. The CDR3 has 12 residues. V was clipped by 4 bases and J by 5 bases, with 7 bases between them. The CDR3 region is CASSPHGDTQYF. In DNA form, the CDR3 reads TGCGCCAGCAGCCCTCACGGAGATACGCAGTATTTT.

This clonotype has just a few counts. DNA for the CDR3: TGCAGTGCTAGTTCTTGGCCGGCTGTGCGGGGTGGCTACACCTTC. This encodes CSASSWPAVRGGYTF. The rearrangement joins TRBV20-1 to TRBJ1-2; D remains ambiguous. This CDR3 comprises 15 residues. Germline V CDR1 and CDR2: DFQATT, SNEGSKA (reference sequence). V was pared by 3 bases and J by 7 bases, with 21 bases between.

There are a few counts of this clonotype. The CDR3, as DNA: TGTGGAACCGGTGCGGAGTACAATCAGCCCCAGCATTTT. Translation: CGTGAEYNQPQHF. V gene TRBV15 combines with J gene TRBJ1-5; D gene ambiguous. Germline V gene sequence: CDR1 LNHNV, CDR2 YYDKDF (reference sequence). The CDR3 consists of 13 residues.

This chain uses TRBV20-1 with TRBJ1-4; D is uncertain. V shed 0 bases and J shed 8 bases, with 16 bases lying between them. The germline V gene has CDR1 DFQATT and CDR2 SNEGSKA (reference sequence). The CDR3 runs to 15 residues. In DNA, the CDR3 is TGCAGTGCTAGAGATTCGGCCCTCGGTCAGGAAAAACTGTTTTTT. Its translation: CSARDSALGQEKLFF.

This clonotype appeared a few times. This sequence joins TRBV20-1 and TRBJ2-1, with D unclear. Germline V gene sequence: CDR1 DFQATT, CDR2 SNEGSKA (reference sequence). V shed 3 bases and J shed 6 bases, with 15 bases lying between them. The CDR3 consists of 14 residues. CDR3 sequence reads: CSASLPQTLNEQFF. The DNA of the CDR3 is TGCAGTGCTAGTCTCCCTCAGACCCTCAATGAGCAGTTCTTC.

The rearrangement uses TRBV5-5 and TRBJ2-5; a weak D match, TRBD2 (6 bases). Trimming took off 6 bases at V and 5 bases at J, with 14 bases between the two ends. Germline V lookup: CDR1 SGHKS, CDR2 YYEKEE (reference sequence). This CDR3 is 13 amino acids long. The chain's CDR3 is CASNRREAETQYF. CDR3 DNA sequence: TGTGCCAGCAACCGTAGGGAGGCGGAGACCCAGTACTTC.

J is TRBJ1-1 and V is TRBV10-3; TRBD1 might be the D (5 bases). The CDR3 totals 13 residues. The germline V gene encodes CDR1 ENHRY and CDR2 SYGVKD. The CDR3 is CAGSGTRSTEAFF. In nucleotides, the CDR3 is TGTGCGGGGTCCGGGACGCGGAGCACTGAAGCTTTCTTT.

The CDR3 sequence: CATEIDKMNTEAFF. Written as DNA, the CDR3 is TGTGCCACGGAGATCGACAAAATGAACACTGAAGCTTTCTTT. V usage is TRBV2 and J usage is TRBJ1-1; D call uncertain. In germline, CDR1 is SNHLY, CDR2 FYNNEI. The CDR3 has 14 amino acids. V lost 10 bases and J 0 bases, leaving 15 bases between the germline ends. Drawing the rest from reference TRBV2 and TRBJ1-1, the complete variable domain is EPEVTQTPSHQVTQMGQEVILRCVPISNHLYFYWYRQILGQKVEFLVSFYNNEISEKSEIFDDQFSVERPDGSNFTLKIRSTKLEDSAMYFCATEIDKMNTEAFFGQGTRLTVV.

CDR3 amino acids: CASHSQEGAVSGANVLTF. DNA of the CDR3: TGTGCCAGCCATTCTCAGGAGGGGGCCGTCTCTGGGGCCAACGTCCTGACTTTC. The genes are TRBV19 and TRBJ2-6; possible D gene TRBD1, 7 bases. Germline CDR1 is LNHDA and CDR2 is SQIVND (reference sequence). The CDR3 covers 18 residues. Trimming took off 9 bases at V and 0 bases at J, with 21 bases between the two ends.

This clonotype was counted only a few times. The chain links TRBV20-1 to TRBJ2-5; no clear D gene. CDR3 length: 13 amino acids. With 6 bases removed from V and 4 bases from J, the gap between germline ends came to 15 bases. Germline V CDR1 and CDR2: DFQATT, SNEGSKA (reference sequence). CDR3 DNA sequence: TGCAGTGCCGGTGTGATGGGGTCAGAGACCCAGTACTTC. Translated: CSAGVMGSETQYF.

This clonotype was recorded a few times. The J gene is TRBJ2-3, the V gene TRBV3-1, with TRBD1 matching 10 bases. With 2 bases clipped from V and 8 bases from J, the junction kept 10 bases outside the gene matches. Germline V gene lookup returns CDR1 LGHDT and CDR2 YNNKEL (reference sequence). There are 16 residues in the CDR3. CDR3 amino acids: CASSQHDRGPVGTQYF. The CDR3 nucleotides are TGTGCCAGCAGCCAACATGACAGGGGGCCTGTAGGTACGCAGTATTTT.

This sequence joins TRBV12-3 or TRBV12-4 and TRBJ2-5, with D perhaps TRBD1 (6 bases). The CDR3 covers 14 residues. Deletions cut 5 bases from V and 5 bases from J, with 15 bases between. The CDR3 protein is CASSADRPPETQYF. Written as DNA, the CDR3 is TGTGCCAGCAGTGCCGACAGGCCACCGGAGACCCAGTACTTC.

This clonotype was counted only a few times. The chain carries TRBV10-3 and TRBJ1-4; a weak D match, TRBD1 (5 bases). Trimming cost V 10 bases and J 6 bases, with 15 bases left between them. CDR1 is ENHRY, CDR2 SYGVKD, per germline. CDR3 length equals 13 residues. CDR3 bases: TGTGCCACTGCCAGGGACGGGGATGAAAAACTGTTTTTT. Residues: CATARDGDEKLFF.

This clonotype occurred a few times. The gene calls are TRBV28 and TRBJ1-1; 10 bases are shared with TRBD1. With 5 bases clipped from V and 6 bases from J, the junction kept 3 bases outside the gene matches. This CDR3 comprises 13 residues. Germline V gene data show CDR1 as MDHEN and CDR2 as SYDVKM. CDR3 residues: CASSRQGAPEAFF. The CDR3 DNA reads TGTGCCAGCAGTCGACAGGGGGCCCCTGAAGCTTTCTTT. Full variable domain (rest looked up from reference TRBV28 and TRBJ1-1): DVKVTQSSRYLVKRTGEKVFLECVQDMDHENMFWYRQDPGLGLRLIYFSYDVKMKEKGDIPEGYSVSREKKERFSLILESASTNQTSMYLCASSRQGAPEAFFGQGTRLTVV.

This chain links TRBV5-4 with TRBJ1-4; the match to TRBD1 covers 7 bases. In germline, CDR1 is SGHNT, CDR2 YYREEE (reference sequence). With 0 bases clipped from V and 3 bases from J, the junction kept 2 bases outside the gene matches. This CDR3 has 15 residues. The CDR3 DNA is TGTGCCAGCAGCTTGGGACAGGGACCTAATGAAAAACTGTTTTTT. Translated, it gives CASSLGQGPNEKLFF.

This clonotype was found a few times. V gene TRBV19 combines with J gene TRBJ2-1; D tentatively fits TRBD1 or TRBD2 (5 bases each). Germline CDR1 is LNHDA and CDR2 is SQIVND (reference sequence). The CDR3 consists of 16 residues. V was trimmed by 9 bases and J by 9 bases, leaving 27 bases between them. The CDR3: CASSAWDANSGREQFF. The DNA for the CDR3 is TGTGCCAGCTCGGCGTGGGACGCAAATTCTGGGCGTGAGCAGTTCTTC.

The V call is TRBV6-1, the J call TRBJ1-6; D gene uncertain. Deletions cut 0 bases from V and 6 bases from J, with 12 bases between. CDR1 is MNHNS and CDR2 is SASEGT in the germline V gene. The CDR3 runs 16 residues. The CDR3 here is CASSEARRQTNSPLHF. For the CDR3, the DNA is TGTGCCAGCAGTGAAGCGAGGAGGCAGACTAATTCACCCCTCCACTTT.

The rearrangement links TRBV5-4 to TRBJ2-3; D might be TRBD2 (6 bases). CDR1 and CDR2 from the germline V gene are SGHNT and YYREEE (reference sequence). V was pared by 3 bases and J by 3 bases, with 14 bases between. This CDR3 comprises 15 residues. The DNA for the CDR3 is TGTGCCAGCAGCTCCCGGATCCGGGGGACAGATACGCAGTATTTT. Amino acid sequence: CASSSRIRGTDTQYF.

This clonotype was seen more than once but under ten times. The genes are TRBV30 and TRBJ2-7, with unresolved D. CDR3 length: 13 residues. Trimming shortened V by 0 bases and J by 5 bases, and 11 bases separated the two germline ends. Germline V gene data show CDR1 as GTSNPN and CDR2 as SVGIG (reference sequence). The CDR3 reads CAWSVVLQDEQYF. The CDR3 DNA follows: TGTGCCTGGAGTGTCGTGTTGCAGGACGAGCAGTACTTC.

There are a few counts of this clonotype. The CDR3 nucleotides read TGTGCCAGCAGGCCGGGACAGGGGGTCTACGAGCAGTACGTC. Translation gives CASRPGQGVYEQYV. The chain recombines TRBV2 with TRBJ2-7; TRBD1 matches at 11 bases. Germline V CDR1 and CDR2: SNHLY, FYNNEI. V lost 6 bases, J lost 3 bases, and 4 bases stayed unmatched. The CDR3 has 14 amino acids.